These T cell receptor beta chains were read from a single sample in a study of cytomegalovirus exposure and HLA in healthy donors. Repertoires were generated with immunoSEQ multiplex PCR, while TCRdb's copy carries only in-frame clones and drops some. In the table there are 130,000 or so clones, around 86% of which are singletons. Input material: PBMCs. All receptors derive from a man younger than 40 in good health and CMV-seronegative. Both conserved end residues are part of each CDR3. A D gene is named only where the DNA matches it firmly. Size is omitted from some rows. Given values are once, few, many or a class for expanded clones.

>TRBJ1-2|NA|TRBV5-6|NA
TGTGCCAGCACCCTGGGGGCAGGGATTAACTATGGCTACACCTTC
CASTLGAGINYGYTF
>TRBJ1-1|NA|TRBV9|NA
TGTGCCAGCAGCGTTCAGGGGAACACTGAAGCTTTCTTT
CASSVQGNTEAFF
>TRBJ1-2|NA|TRBV15|NA
TGTGCCACCAGCAGAGGGGGCTTGGGACAAGCGTATGGCTACACCTTC
CATSRGGLGQAYGYTF
>TRBJ2-2|TRBD1|TRBV7-9|few
TGTGCCAGCAGCTTACAACGGGACAGCAACACCGGGGAGCTGTTTTTT
CASSLQRDSNTGELFF
>TRBJ2-7|TRBD1|TRBV5-6|NA
TGTGCCAGCAGCTTACAAGGACAGGGGGGCTACGAGCAGTACTTC
CASSLQGQGGYEQYF
>TRBJ1-1|NA|TRBV5-1|once
TGCGCCAGCAGCTTGGGCGAGGTCTTGAACACTGAAGCTTTCTTT
CASSLGEVLNTEAFF
>TRBJ1-1|NA|TRBV11-2|NA
TGTGCCAGCAGCTTAGTCGTGGGAGATGAAGCTTTCTTT
CASSLVVGDEAFF
>TRBJ1-1|NA|TRBV12-5|once
TGTGCTAGTGGTTTGGACAGGTCTGAAGCTTTCTTT
CASGLDRSEAFF
>TRBJ1-1|NA|TRBV18|NA
TGTGCCAGCTCACGTTTTAACGGGAACACTGAAGCTTTCTTT
CASSRFNGNTEAFF
>TRBJ2-1|NA|TRBV4-2|NA
TGTGCCAGCAGCCAAGACGTGGGCGGGGGCCCCTACAATGAGCAGTTCTTC
CASSQDVGGGPYNEQFF
>TRBJ1-4|NA|TRBV7-9|NA
TGTGCCAGCAGCTTAGCCGAGGGCGAGGCGGAAAAACTGTTTTTT
CASSLAEGEAEKLFF
>TRBJ2-3|NA|TRBV5-1|few
TGCGCCAGCAGCTTGGGCGGGGCCACAGATACGCAGTATTTT
CASSLGGATDTQYF
>TRBJ2-7|NA|TRBV2|NA
TGTGCCAGCGGAGCGGATCATTCTATCCCCTCCTACGAGCAGTACTTC
CASGADHSIPSYEQYF
>TRBJ2-3|TRBD2|TRBV4-1|NA
TGCGCCACCTTTACCCCAGACGGGAGGCCGTATTTT
CATFTPDGRPYF
>TRBJ1-5|NA|TRBV21-1|once
TGTGCCAGCAGCAAAGCGACAGACCACAATCAGCCCCAGCATTTT
CASSKATDHNQPQHF
>TRBJ2-7|NA|TRBV6-5|NA
TGTGCCAGCAGCCTCGGCGGAACCTACGAGCAGTACTTC
CASSLGGTYEQYF
>TRBJ2-5|NA|TRBV5-6|few
TGTGCCAGCAGCTTGCCCGCAGGGAAAGAGACCCAGTACTTC
CASSLPAGKETQYF
>TRBJ1-6|NA|TRBV19|NA
TGTGCCAGTAGTCCGGGGGGCCCTAATTCACCCCTCCACTTT
CASSPGGPNSPLHF
>TRBJ1-5|TRBD1|TRBV6-1|NA
TGTGCCAGCAGTGAAATGGGACAGCGCAATCAGCCCCAGCATTTT
CASSEMGQRNQPQHF
>TRBJ2-1|NA|TRBV27|NA
TGTGCCAGCAGGACTCCAAGCTCCTACAATGAGCAGTTCTTC
CASRTPSSYNEQFF
>TRBJ2-7|TRBD1|TRBV5-4|few
TGTGCCAGCAGCTTGGCCCCGGGACAGGGCGCTGGCGAGCAGTACTTC
CASSLAPGQGAGEQYF
>TRBJ1-4|NA|TRBV18|NA
TGTGCCAGCTCACCCGACACGGTGGGTGAAAAACTGTTTTTT
CASSPDTVGEKLFF
>TRBJ1-2|TRBD1|TRBV18|NA
TGTGCCAGCTCAACGGCGACAGGGGGGGGATTCTATGGCTACACCTTC
CASSTATGGGFYGYTF
>TRBJ2-6|NA|TRBV11-2|NA
TGTGCTCAAAAGGGGTCAACCTCTGGGGCCAACGGCCTGACTTTC
CAQKGSTSGANGLTF
>TRBJ1-4|NA|TRBV28|NA
TGTGCCAGCAGGTCCGGACAGAAGCCCGAAAAACTGTTTTTT
CASRSGQKPEKLFF
>TRBJ1-5|NA|TRBV4-3|NA
TGCGCCAGCAGCCAAGATGTGGCAGGGTGGGATCAGCCCCAGCATTTT
CASSQDVAGWDQPQHF
>TRBJ1-4|TRBD1|TRBV7-9|NA
TGTGCCAGCAGCCCCCGGGGCGGGACAGGAGAAAAACTGTTTTTT
CASSPRGGTGEKLFF
>TRBJ1-6|NA|TRBV11-2|NA
TGTGCCAGCAGCTTAGGTGGAGGGGCAAGGTTGGGCTATAATTCACCCCTCCACTTT
CASSLGGGARLGYNSPLHF
>TRBJ1-6|NA|TRBV5-1|NA
TGCGCCAGCAGCTTGGCCAGGGAGGGCTCCTATAATTCACCCCTCCACTTT
CASSLAREGSYNSPLHF
>TRBJ1-1|NA|TRBV6-1|few
TGTGCCAGCAGTGAAGCGACGGGGGGGGGAGGAACTGAAGCTTTCTTT
CASSEATGGGGTEAFF
>TRBJ1-1|NA|TRBV10-3|once
TGTGCCATCAGTGGAGGGAACACTGAAGCTTTCTTT
CAISGGNTEAFF
>TRBJ1-2|TRBD1|TRBV5-1|NA
TGTGCCAGCAGCCCGGTGGACAGGGCCTTGTATGGCTACACCTTC
CASSPVDRALYGYTF
>TRBJ1-5|TRBD1|TRBV19|NA
TGTGCCAGTAGTCGGACAGGGCTTAGCAATCAGCCCCAGCATTTT
CASSRTGLSNQPQHF
>TRBJ1-1|NA|TRBV28|NA
TGTGCCAGCAGTTTATGGGGAGGCACTGAAGCTTTCTTT
CASSLWGGTEAFF
>TRBJ1-1|TRBD1|TRBV7-9|NA
TGTGCCAGCAGCCTGACAGGGATCACTGAAGCTTTCTTT
CASSLTGITEAFF
>TRBJ1-1|TRBD1|TRBV5-1|NA
TGCGCCAGCAGCTGGACGGGACAGGGGTCGGGTTTTGGTGAAGCTTTCTTT
CASSWTGQGSGFGEAFF
>TRBJ2-5|TRBD2|TRBV19|NA
TGTGCCAGTAGTGTAGCGGGGGGGCGAGAGACCCAGTACTTC
CASSVAGGRETQYF
>TRBJ2-3|TRBD1|TRBV29-1|NA
TGCAGCGTGGGTGGGACAGTCCGCACAGATACGCAGTATTTT
CSVGGTVRTDTQYF
>TRBJ1-2|TRBD1|TRBV2|NA
TGTGCCAGCAGTGAGGGACAGGGAGGTCCCTATGGCTACACCTTC
CASSEGQGGPYGYTF
>TRBJ1-5|TRBD1|TRBV27|few
TGTGCCAGCAGTTTCAGGACAGGGAGGGATCAGCCCCAGCATTTT
CASSFRTGRDQPQHF
>TRBJ1-1|NA|TRBV4-1|NA
TGCGCCAGCAGTCACATATGGGGAGGTGACACTGAAGCTTTCTTT
CASSHIWGGDTEAFF
>TRBJ2-7|TRBD1|TRBV19|NA
TGTGCCAGTAGTGTACTCATAGACAGGGATGGTGGTGGCTACGAGCAGTACTTC
CASSVLIDRDGGGYEQYF
>TRBJ2-2|TRBD1|TRBV6-6|NA
TGTGCCAGCAGCCTCGGGACAGGGCTCGGGGAGCTGTTTTTT
CASSLGTGLGELFF
>TRBJ2-7|NA|TRBV10-3|NA
TGTGCTACCGCCCGAGAAACCTACGAGCAGTACTTC
CATARETYEQYF
>TRBJ2-7|TRBD1|TRBV27|NA
TGTGCCAGCAGGAGAGGGGACAGGGGGGGAGGCTACGAGCAGTACTTC
CASRRGDRGGGYEQYF
>TRBJ2-3|TRBD2|TRBV7-9|NA
TGTGCCAGCAGCTTATTAGCGGGGGGGACAGATACGCAGTATTTT
CASSLLAGGTDTQYF
>TRBJ2-2|TRBD1|TRBV5-5|few
TGTGCCAGCAGCGTACAGGGGGCGCACACCGGGGAGCTGTTTTTT
CASSVQGAHTGELFF
>TRBJ1-2|TRBD1|TRBV27|NA
TGTGCCAGCAAGGTCCTGGGACAGGGGTCGTCGGGCTACACCTTC
CASKVLGQGSSGYTF
>TRBJ2-3|NA|TRBV19|NA
TGTGCCAGTAGTATAGATACAGCTAACACAGATACGCAGTATTTT
CASSIDTANTDTQYF